Listed here are 25 T cell receptor beta chains from one sample, sequenced in a study of blood T cells in healthy people across ages. For the second PCR, which ran for roughly 6 to 11 cycles, a sample-barcoded 5' primer and a J-beta primer mix were used. TCRdb reprocessed the 5' RACE reads via MiXCR and lists one record per CDR3 protein. There are roughly 1,800,000 distinct CDR3 sequences in the sample; less than 50% occur only once, and less than 2.5% lies in the top ten. Sequencing was done on a sample of blood. These TCRs come from a woman in her thirties or forties in good health.

This clonotype was counted between two and nine times. The gene calls are TRBV20-1 and TRBJ2-3; D may be TRBD1 or TRBD2 (6 bases each). The CDR3 length is 16 residues. Germline CDR1 and CDR2: DFQATT and SNEGSKA (reference sequence). Trimming pared 5 bases from V and 0 bases from J, leaving 18 bases between. CDR3 in DNA: TGCAGTGCTCCAGGCGAGGGGGGTATAAGCACAGATACGCAGTATTTT. This gives the protein CSAPGEGGISTDTQYF.

This clonotype was detected a few times. V usage is TRBV19 and J usage is TRBJ2-1; D remains unclear. Per germline, CDR1 LNHDA and CDR2 SQIVND (reference sequence). V lost 7 bases and J lost 14, with 6 bases in between. The CDR3 totals 8 residues. The CDR3 is CASIVEFF. The CDR3 DNA is TGTGCCAGTATTGTTGAGTTCTTC.

The chain employs TRBV27 and TRBJ2-3; D is undetermined. CDR3 length: 14 amino acids. Trimming removed 2 bases from V and 2 bases from J, with 8 bases in between. Germline lookup yields CDR1 MNHEY and CDR2 SMNVEV (reference sequence). DNA for the CDR3: TGTGCCAGCAGTTTAAGCCGATTCACAGATACGCAGTATTTT. This translates into CASSLSRFTDTQYF.

This clonotype was observed a handful of times. The chain recombines TRBV28 with TRBJ2-7; 10 bases map to TRBD2. The V and J ends lost 2 bases and 2 bases, in that order; junction bases with no gene match: 6. Germline V lookup: CDR1 MDHEN, CDR2 SYDVKM. The CDR3 length is 16 residues. CDR3 region: CASSLGSGGATYEQYF. The CDR3 DNA follows: TGTGCCAGCAGTTTAGGAAGCGGGGGGGCTACCTACGAGCAGTACTTC.

The J gene is TRBJ1-1, the V gene TRBV4-1; TRBD1 might be the D (6 bases). The CDR3 extends over 16 amino acids. Trimming stripped 0 bases from V and 2 bases from J, with 13 bases between. From germline, CDR1 is MGHRA and CDR2 YSYEKL. The CDR3 sequence is CASSQEFGGLNTEAFF. In DNA, the CDR3 is TGCGCCAGCAGCCAAGAGTTCGGGGGGCTAAACACTGAAGCTTTCTTT.

Only a few counts were recorded for this clonotype. The V call is TRBV9, the J call TRBJ2-1; maybe TRBD1 (5 bases). Trimming took off 1 base at V and 0 bases at J, with 14 bases between the two ends. The CDR3 contains 17 residues. Germline CDR1 SGDLS, CDR2 YYNGEE. The CDR3 here is CASSVSPGRASYNEQFF. The CDR3 nucleotides are TGTGCCAGCAGCGTATCTCCTGGCAGGGCCTCCTACAATGAGCAGTTCTTC.

This clonotype was picked up a small number of times. V and J are TRBV12-3 or TRBV12-4 and TRBJ2-5; tentative D call: TRBD2 (6 bases). Matching the DNA end better, TRBJ2-7 makes the J call doubtful. The CDR3 has 14 residues. The CDR3 protein is CASSFKGRGYEQYF. CDR3 DNA sequence: TGTGCCAGCAGTTTTAAGGGGCGGGGATACGAGCAGTACTTC.

The chain joins TRBV3-1 to TRBJ2-1; TRBD2 aligns across 8 bases. With V trimmed by 4 bases and J by 10 bases, 9 bases remained unmatched. This CDR3 contains 14 residues. Germline CDR1 and CDR2: LGHDT and YNNKEL (reference sequence). DNA for the CDR3: TGTGCCAGCAGCCTCGCCTCACTAGCGGACGAGCAGTTCTTC. Its translation: CASSLASLADEQFF.

This sequence joins TRBV4-3 and TRBJ1-2; a possible D gene is TRBD1 (6 bases). This CDR3 is 13 amino acids long. In germline, CDR1 is LGHNA, CDR2 YSLEER. Trimming took 4 bases from V and 6 from J, leaving 12 bases between them. CDR3 loop: CASSRTESHGYTF. CDR3 bases: TGCGCCAGCAGCCGGACAGAAAGCCATGGCTACACCTTC.

The CDR3 DNA is TGTGCCAGCAGCTTAAGGCAGAGGGACTATGGCTACACCTTC. Translating gives CASSLRQRDYGYTF. This chain uses TRBV7-2 with TRBJ1-2; D call uncertain. V lost 2 bases and J 3 bases, leaving 10 bases between the germline ends. The germline V gene has CDR1 SGHTA and CDR2 FQGNSA. The length of the CDR3 is 14 residues.

This chain joins TRBV7-2 and TRBJ2-1; TRBD2 is a possible D gene (6 bases). Germline CDR1 reads SGHTA; CDR2 reads FQGNSA. The CDR3 spans 13 residues. V dropped 8 bases and J dropped 6 bases, with 14 bases sitting between them. The CDR3 DNA reads as TGTGCCAGCCGGGGAGGCGGAAGCAATGAGCAGTTCTTC. Its protein product is CASRGGGSNEQFF.

This clonotype was found once. The chain carries TRBV4-2 and TRBJ1-1, with D maybe TRBD1 (6 bases). Germline V CDR1 and CDR2: LGHNA, YNFKEQ. Trimming left V 2 bases short and J 0 bases short, with 10 bases between. The CDR3 runs to 15 residues. CDR3 nucleotides: TGTGCCAGCAGCCAATCAACAGGGATGAACACTGAAGCTTTCTTT. Amino acids: CASSQSTGMNTEAFF.

This clonotype was observed a handful of times. The chain employs TRBV11-2 and TRBJ2-6; the D call may be TRBD1 or TRBD2 (5 bases each). The CDR3 totals 18 residues. The ends were cut back, 2 bases at V and 2 bases at J, with 16 bases in the middle. The germline CDR1 and CDR2 sequences are SGHAT and FQNNGV. This CDR3 reads CASSLRVGAEPGANVLTF. The DNA for the CDR3 is TGTGCCAGCAGCTTAAGGGTCGGGGCGGAACCTGGGGCCAACGTCCTGACTTTC.

This clonotype was recorded only once. The CDR3 region has the DNA TGTGCCAGCAGCCGCGAGGCCGTAGCCAAAAACATTCAGTACTTC. Translation: CASSREAVAKNIQYF. The chain is built from TRBV6-6 and TRBJ2-4; D gene unclear. Germline V gene data show CDR1 as MNHNY and CDR2 as SVGAGI (reference sequence). The V end lost 6 bases, the J end lost 0 bases, and 12 bases lay between the germline ends. This CDR3 has 15 amino acids.

This rearrangement joins TRBV11-1 to TRBJ1-6; D ambiguous. Germline-derived CDR1 and CDR2 are SGHAT and FQDESV (reference sequence). The CDR3 totals 17 residues. Trimming shortened V by 0 bases and J by 0 bases, and 9 bases separated the two germline ends. CDR3 in DNA: TGTGCCAGCAGCTTAGCGGTCGGCAGCTCCTATAATTCACCCCTCCACTTT. Encoded protein: CASSLAVGSSYNSPLHF.

CDR3 DNA: TGCGCCAGCAGCCAAGAGGGTAGCGGGGGACCCTCCTACGAGCAGTACTTC. This gives the protein CASSQEGSGGPSYEQYF. This rearrangement joins TRBV4-1 to TRBJ2-7, with 9 bases that match TRBD2. Germline assignment: CDR1 MGHRA and CDR2 YSYEKL. The CDR3 length is 17 residues. Unmatched junction bases numbered 6, after V lost 0 bases and J lost 0 bases.

The V gene is TRBV20-1, the J gene TRBJ2-3, with TRBD2 identical over 9 bases. V was pared by 6 bases and J by 1 base, with 11 bases of the junction left unmatched. Germline lookup yields CDR1 DFQATT and CDR2 SNEGSKA (reference sequence). The CDR3 is 16 residues long. CDR3 region: CSAAGEAGGRTDTQYF. CDR3 nucleotide sequence: TGCAGTGCAGCAGGAGAAGCGGGGGGTCGCACAGATACGCAGTATTTT.

This CDR3 is CSAGTKETQYF. The CDR3 DNA sequence: TGCAGTGCTGGGACTAAAGAGACCCAGTACTTC. V and J are TRBV20-1 and TRBJ2-7; 7 bases agree with TRBD2. The better agreement between TRBJ2-5 and the DNA end casts doubt on the J call. There are 11 residues in the CDR3. Per germline, CDR1 DFQATT and CDR2 SNEGSKA (reference sequence).

In regard to this clonotype: The junction shows a germline mismatch at one end, possibly a read error. The chain carries TRBV20-1 and TRBJ2-5; D possibly corresponds to TRBD1 (5 bases). The germline V gene has CDR1 DFQATT and CDR2 SNEGSKA (reference sequence). The CDR3 runs to 14 residues. The CDR3 region is CSAAPAGIQEAQYF. As DNA, the CDR3 is TGCAGTGCTGCCCCCGCAGGGATCCAAGAGGCCCAGTACTTC.

V is TRBV20-1 and J is TRBJ2-7; D is unresolved. Germline V lookup: CDR1 DFQATT, CDR2 SNEGSKA (reference sequence). The CDR3 contains 12 residues. Between the trimmed V and J ends, which lost 1 base and 0 bases, there was a span of 4 bases. As DNA, the CDR3 is TGCAGTGCTAGAGCAGTCTCCTACGAGCAGTACTTC. Its protein product is CSARAVSYEQYF.

The chain employs TRBV12-3 or TRBV12-4 and TRBJ1-2, with TRBD1 as a possible D gene (6 bases). V gave up 8 bases and J gave up 8 bases, with 15 bases separating them. The CDR3 extends over 12 amino acids. This CDR3 reads CASALGAVGYTF. The CDR3 nucleotides read TGTGCCAGCGCTTTGGGGGCGGTCGGCTACACCTTC.

This clonotype was counted only a few times. The chain recombines TRBV5-1 with TRBJ2-7; the D gene is possibly TRBD2 (5 bases). There are 14 residues in the CDR3. Per germline, CDR1 SGHRS and CDR2 YFSETQ. The V gene lost 4 bases and the J gene lost 4 bases, with 15 bases spanning the gap. CDR3 in DNA: TGCGCCAGCAGCGCGGGCGGCAGAGTGTACGAGCAGTACTTC. Its protein is CASSAGGRVYEQYF.

The rearrangement links TRBV28 to TRBJ1-4; D uncertain. Germline values: CDR1 MDHEN, CDR2 SYDVKM. The V gene lost 3 bases and the J gene lost 12 bases, with 11 bases spanning the gap. This CDR3 is built from 12 residues. CDR3 coding DNA: TGTGCCAGCAGTTTCCGCGGCGGACAACTGTTTTTT. Protein product: CASSFRGGQLFF.

V and J are TRBV4-2 and TRBJ2-1, with D possibly matching TRBD2 (5 bases). Germline V CDR1 and CDR2: LGHNA, YNFKEQ. CDR3 length equals 13 residues. V lost 0 bases, J lost 7 bases, and 7 bases lay in between. The CDR3 DNA follows: TGTGCCAGCAGCCAAGAAGCGGCAAATGAGCAGTTCTTC. The encoded protein is CASSQEAANEQFF.

V and J are TRBV7-8 and TRBJ2-3; D gene unclear. The CDR3 is 15 amino acids. V was trimmed by 2 bases and J by 2 bases, leaving 11 bases between them. In germline, CDR1 is SGHVS, CDR2 FQNEAQ. The CDR3 DNA follows: TGTGCCAGCAGCTTATCTGACGGCCACACAGATACGCAGTATTTT. Its translation: CASSLSDGHTDTQYF. Looking up the rest from reference TRBV7-8 and TRBJ2-3 gives the full variable domain: GAGVSQSPRYKVAKRGQDVALRCDPISGHVSLFWYQQALGQGPEFLTYFQNEAQLDKSGLPSDRFFAERPEGSVSTLKIQRTQQEDSAVYLCASSLSDGHTDTQYFGPGTRLTVL.